The rows below give T cell receptor beta chains drawn from one sample of a study of immune characterization of retroperitoneal liposarcoma. TCRdb re-derived calls from the PCR reads in MiXCR, one entry per CDR3 protein. The sample holds approximately 9,300 distinct CDR3 sequences, 30% to 45% seen once. Sequencing used tumor tissue. These receptor sequences come from a female donor with retroperitoneal liposarcoma. CDR3s include the opening cysteine and the closing phenylalanine or tryptophan. The D gene is left open where the match is weak. Clone sizes are given selectively: once, few, many, or a class where the clone is expanded.

j_call,v_call,clone_size,d_call,cdr3_aa,cdr3_nt
TRBJ2-1,TRBV7-2,medium-sized,TRBD2,CASSLEPLIQLAGFEQFF,TGTGCCAGCAGCTTAGAGCCTCTCATACAACTAGCGGGCTTTGAGCAGTTCTTC
TRBJ2-7,TRBV11-1,.,TRBD2,CASSLSPGGDEQYF,TGTGCCAGCAGCTTATCCCCTGGGGGGGACGAGCAGTACTTC
TRBJ2-7,TRBV7-2,many,.,CASSLDTGSYNEQYF,TGTGCCAGCAGCTTAGACACAGGCTCCTACAATGAGCAGTACTTC
TRBJ2-1,TRBV7-8,many,.,CASSQSRVEQFF,TGTGCCAGCAGCCAGAGCAGGGTGGAGCAGTTCTTC
TRBJ2-3,TRBV12-3/TRBV12-4,.,TRBD1,CASTWTGRPDTQYF,TGTGCCAGCACTTGGACAGGGAGGCCAGATACGCAGTATTTT
TRBJ2-7,TRBV7-2,.,TRBD1,CASSRRQGPYEQYF,TGTGCCAGCAGCCGCAGACAGGGCCCCTACGAGCAGTACTTC
TRBJ1-2,TRBV6-5,once,TRBD1,CASTYFTGDHYGDTF,TGTGCCAGCACCTACTTTACAGGGGATCACTATGGCGACACCTTC
TRBJ1-1,TRBV27,.,TRBD1,CASSLSGQGFTEAFF,TGTGCCAGCAGTTTATCGGGACAGGGGTTCACTGAAGCTTTCTTT
TRBJ2-2,TRBV7-2,medium-sized,.,CASSLDGTSGATGELFF,TGTGCCAGCAGCTTAGACGGGACATCGGGGGCCACCGGGGAGCTGTTTTTT
TRBJ2-6,TRBV7-6,medium-sized,.,CASSFTASGANVLTF,TGTGCCAGCAGCTTTACTGCATCTGGGGCCAACGTCCTGACTTTC
TRBJ1-6,TRBV6-1,many,TRBD1,CASEEGQAYSPLHF,TGTGCCAGCGAAGAGGGACAGGCGTATTCACCCCTCCACTTT
TRBJ2-1,TRBV10-2,few,TRBD2,CASRVRTSGSNEQFF,TGCGCCAGCAGAGTTAGGACTAGCGGGAGCAATGAGCAGTTCTTC
TRBJ2-4,TRBV7-8,.,TRBD2,CASSLESGMSYNEQYF,TGTGCCAGCAGCTTAGAAAGCGGGATGTCCTACAATGAGCAGTACTTC
TRBJ2-5,TRBV11-2,.,TRBD2,CASSLTPAGIETQYF,TGTGCCAGCAGCTTAACCCCAGCGGGAATAGAGACCCAGTACTTC
TRBJ2-5,TRBV10-1,few,TRBD1,CASSELRDREEETQYF,TGCGCCAGCAGTGAATTGCGAGACAGGGAAGAGGAGACCCAGTACTTC
TRBJ2-1,TRBV6-1,many,.,CASRTGAYNEQFF,TGTGCCAGCAGAACGGGGGCCTACAATGAGCAGTTCTTC
TRBJ2-7,TRBV6-1,few,TRBD1,CASSEPGQGLWEQYF,TGTGCCAGCAGTGAACCGGGACAGGGCCTCTGGGAGCAGTACTTC
TRBJ2-1,TRBV10-1,.,.,CASSGGQIYNEQFF,TGCGCCAGCAGTGGTGGACAGATATACAATGAGCAGTTCTTC
TRBJ2-5,TRBV6-1,medium-sized,.,CASSYPGPPQETQYF,TGTGCCAGCAGTTATCCGGGACCACCTCAAGAGACCCAGTACTTC
TRBJ2-1,TRBV11-3,few,.,CASSPRGSDYEQFF,TGTGCCAGCAGTCCCAGGGGCAGTGACTACGAGCAGTTCTTC
TRBJ2-5,TRBV6-1,.,.,CASSEQARGKETQYF,TGTGCCAGCAGTGAACAAGCCAGGGGAAAAGAGACCCAGTACTTC
TRBJ2-1,TRBV6-1,.,TRBD1,CASKRQGAQFF,TGTGCCAGCAAAAGACAGGGGGCGCAGTTCTTC
TRBJ2-1,TRBV11-3,.,.,CASRPTGSKYEQFF,TGTGCCAGCCGACCAACAGGGTCGAAGTACGAGCAGTTCTTC
TRBJ2-2,TRBV6-1,.,TRBD1,CASSVRGGANTGELFF,TGTGCCAGCAGTGTGCGAGGGGGCGCGAACACCGGGGAGCTGTTTTTT
TRBJ2-6,TRBV11-3,many,.,CASSPRGGASGANVLTF,TGTGCCAGCAGTCCCCGCGGCGGGGCGTCTGGGGCCAACGTCCTGACTTTC
TRBJ2-3,TRBV6-1,medium-sized,TRBD2,CASLSGGLTDTQYF,TGTGCCAGTCTTAGCGGGGGGCTCACAGATACGCAGTATTTT
TRBJ2-7,TRBV6-1,medium-sized,.,CASRSLDAYNEQYF,TGTGCCAGCAGGTCTCTTGACGCGTACAATGAGCAGTACTTC
TRBJ2-5,TRBV6-1,.,.,CASSEVTGQETQYF,TGTGCCAGCAGTGAAGTAACAGGACAAGAGACCCAGTACTTC
TRBJ2-3,TRBV6-8,.,.,CASSNWADTQYF,TGTGCCAGCAGTAACTGGGCGGATACGCAGTATTTT
TRBJ2-1,TRBV7-2,medium-sized,.,CASSIKAVSLQETQFF,TGTGCCAGCAGCATCAAAGCTGTGAGTCTCCAAGAGACCCAGTTCTTC
TRBJ2-1,TRBV7-6,few,TRBD1,CASIQSTGGFYNEQFF,TGTGCCAGCATCCAATCCACAGGGGGATTCTACAATGAGCAGTTCTTC
TRBJ2-7,TRBV27,few,.,CASSPGRYNEQYF,TGTGCCAGCAGTCCCGGCCGCTACAATGAGCAGTACTTC
TRBJ2-2,TRBV27,few,TRBD2,CASRMSGGDEELFF,TGTGCCAGCAGGATGAGCGGGGGGGATGAGGAGCTGTTTTTT
TRBJ2-1,TRBV6-1,.,.,CASSEATHNEQFF,TGTGCCAGCAGTGAAGCAACCCACAATGAGCAGTTCTTC
TRBJ2-4,TRBV6-1,few,TRBD1,CASSEAGTGLFGKNIQYF,TGTGCCAGCAGTGAAGCAGGGACAGGGCTTTTTGGCAAAAACATTCAGTACTTC
TRBJ1-1,TRBV6-1,.,.,CASTEGGRAFF,TGTGCCAGCACCGAGGGGGGGAGAGCTTTCTTT
TRBJ1-1,TRBV6-1,few,TRBD1,CASSSRRYRGGTEAFF,TGTGCCAGCAGTTCTCGAAGATACAGGGGAGGGACTGAAGCTTTCTTT